Following are 27 T cell receptor beta chains from one sample sequenced in a study of OX40 agonist ivuxolimab in advanced cancers. The assay was immunoSEQ multiplex PCR, and TCRdb's table has in-frame clones only and misses some. The repertoire holds 30,000 to 40,000 clones, with approximately 89% as singletons. Sample: CD4+ or CD8+ T cells sorted from blood, taken in a trial of the OX40 agonist ivuxolimab. The receptors derive from an adult with an advanced solid tumor such as melanoma, head and neck, liver or kidney cancer.

The chain is built from TRBV10-3 and TRBJ2-2, with D possibly TRBD1 on 5 matching bases. Germline V gene sequence: CDR1 ENHRY, CDR2 SYGVKD. This CDR3 is built from 15 residues. Trimming stripped 6 bases from V and 3 bases from J, with 14 bases between. CDR3 bases: TGTGCCATCAGGGCAGCAACAGGAGACACCGGGGAGCTGTTTTTT. Protein: CAIRAATGDTGELFF.

The CDR3 coding sequence is TGTGCCAGTAGTATAACGACCGTCTCCTACAATGAGCAGTTCTTC. Encoded protein: CASSITTVSYNEQFF. The chain uses TRBV19 and TRBJ2-1; D not resolved. The V and J ends lost 2 bases and 0 bases respectively, with 8 bases between them. The CDR3 consists of 15 residues. The germline gives CDR1 LNHDA, CDR2 SQIVND (reference sequence).

This chain connects TRBV11-2 to TRBJ1-4; no reliable D call. Germline CDR1 and CDR2: SGHAT and FQNNGV. V shed 5 bases and J shed 5 bases, with 18 bases lying between them. This CDR3 comprises 16 residues. CDR3 in amino acids: CASSPRAWGKNEKLFF. The CDR3 DNA reads as TGTGCCAGCAGCCCCCGGGCATGGGGAAAGAATGAAAAACTGTTTTTT.

This chain uses TRBV28 with TRBJ2-1; possible D gene TRBD1, 5 bases. The V and J ends lost 2 bases and 10 bases respectively, with 6 bases between them. This CDR3 region has 11 residues. The V gene's germline CDR1 is MDHEN and CDR2 SYDVKM. The CDR3 DNA is TGTGCCAGCAGTTTAAAGGGGGAGCAGTTCTTC. Translated: CASSLKGEQFF. Complete variable domain (other parts from reference TRBV28 and TRBJ2-1): DVKVTQSSRYLVKRTGEKVFLECVQDMDHENMFWYRQDPGLGLRLIYFSYDVKMKEKGDIPEGYSVSREKKERFSLILESASTNQTSMYLCASSLKGEQFFGPGTRLTVL.

The gene calls are TRBV18 and TRBJ2-7; TRBD1 aligns across 8 bases. The CDR3 consists of 15 residues. Germline assignment: CDR1 KGHSH and CDR2 LQKENI. V shed 6 bases, J shed 0 bases, and the junction held 7 bases outside the gene matches. In nucleotides, the CDR3 is TGTGCCAGCTCGCCGGGACAGGCGTCCTCCTACGAGCAGTACTTC. This encodes CASSPGQASSYEQYF.

This chain connects TRBV27 to TRBJ1-5; D unresolved. There are 14 residues in the CDR3. The V and J ends lost 5 bases and 2 bases respectively, with 10 bases between them. Germline loops: CDR1 MNHEY, CDR2 SMNVEV (reference sequence). The chain's CDR3 is CASSLNRGNQPQHF. Written as DNA, the CDR3 is TGTGCCAGCAGTCTCAATCGGGGCAATCAGCCCCAGCATTTT.

The V call is TRBV5-1, the J call TRBJ2-5; TRBD1 matches 7 bases. This CDR3 is 12 amino acids long. Germline loops: CDR1 SGHRS, CDR2 YFSETQ. V lost 5 bases and J lost 4; bases outside the gene matches: 2. CDR3 in amino acids: CASSTGVETQYF. The CDR3 coding sequence is TGCGCCAGCAGTACAGGGGTAGAGACCCAGTACTTC.

The chain carries TRBV6-1 and TRBJ2-7, with TRBD1 as a possible D gene (6 bases). This CDR3 is 14 amino acids long. V lost 7 bases to trimming and J lost 1 base, with 14 bases between them. Per germline, CDR1 MNHNS and CDR2 SASEGT. This chain's CDR3 is CASTLEGVSYEQYF. The CDR3 coding sequence is TGTGCCAGCACCTTAGAGGGGGTTTCCTACGAGCAGTACTTC.

The V call is TRBV11-3, the J call TRBJ1-1; D uncertain. Trimming stripped 1 base from V and 4 bases from J, with 10 bases between. The CDR3 is 14 amino acids. CDR1 and CDR2 (germline): SGHNT, YENEEA. The CDR3 loop reads CASSLVEEGTEAFF. Written as DNA, the CDR3 is TGTGCCAGCAGCTTAGTAGAAGAGGGCACTGAAGCTTTCTTT.

This clone was seen just once. The J gene is TRBJ2-5, the V gene TRBV5-5, with no clear D. Germline CDR1 SGHKS, CDR2 YYEKEE (reference sequence). V lost 0 bases, J lost 3 bases, and 3 bases lay in between. CDR3 length: 12 residues. The CDR3 loop is CASSLGKETQYF. Here the CDR3 DNA reads TGTGCCAGCAGCTTGGGCAAAGAGACCCAGTACTTC.

This clone has just one count. The rearrangement joins TRBV19 to TRBJ2-2, with D tentatively TRBD1 (6 bases). Germline V gene sequence: CDR1 LNHDA, CDR2 SQIVND (reference sequence). CDR3 length: 16 residues. V was trimmed by 10 bases and J by 0 bases, leaving 18 bases between them. CDR3 nucleotides: TGTGCCACAGGGGCCAGCCACTTTTCGAACACCGGGGAGCTGTTTTTT. Translation gives CATGASHFSNTGELFF.

This clone occurred once. The chain uses TRBV2 and TRBJ2-2; 11 bases line up with TRBD2. J was trimmed by 2 bases and V by 6 bases; bases with no gene match: 5. The CDR3 covers 16 residues. Germline loops: CDR1 SNHLY, CDR2 FYNNEI. The CDR3 DNA is TGTGCCAGCAGACTGGGACTAGCGGAAAACACCGGGGAGCTGTTTTTT. It translates to CASRLGLAENTGELFF.

This clone was detected once. This chain links TRBV6-5 with TRBJ2-7; D is possibly TRBD2 (6 bases). V was pared by 6 bases and J by 5 bases, with 20 bases between. Germline CDR1 MNHEY, CDR2 SVGAGI. The CDR3 extends over 15 amino acids. DNA for the CDR3: TGTGCCAGCAGACCGTTTAGCGGTGCCGGAGACGAGCAGTACTTC. This encodes CASRPFSGAGDEQYF.

The chain combines TRBV27 with TRBJ2-7; perhaps TRBD2 as D (5 bases). With 5 bases removed from V and 5 bases from J, the gap between germline ends came to 19 bases. CDR1 is MNHEY and CDR2 is SMNVEV in the germline V gene (reference sequence). This CDR3 has 15 residues. CDR3: CASSGPDLRRDEQYF. CDR3 sequence (DNA): TGTGCCAGCAGTGGCCCCGACTTGAGGCGGGACGAGCAGTACTTC.

V gene TRBV10-3 combines with J gene TRBJ1-2; 8 nucleotides line up with TRBD1. Germline trimming cut 4 bases from V and 4 bases from J; bases unmatched to any gene: 17. Germline assignment: CDR1 ENHRY and CDR2 SYGVKD. The CDR3 has 18 amino acids. CDR3 region: CAISVFEQGGVGIYGYTF. In DNA form, the CDR3 reads TGTGCCATCAGTGTTTTTGAACAGGGGGGAGTAGGGATCTATGGCTACACCTTC.

The rearrangement links TRBV6-1 to TRBJ2-7; no reliable D call. This CDR3 contains 11 residues. V was pared by 7 bases and J by 4 bases, with 8 bases between. The germline CDR1 and CDR2 sequences are MNHNS and SASEGT. CDR3 coding DNA: TGTGCCAGCACCTCAGTTTACGAGCAGTACTTC. This gives the protein CASTSVYEQYF.

About this clone itself: One junction end does not reproduce the germline sequence, and a read error may be involved. The chain carries TRBV27 and TRBJ2-2; TRBD2 matches 10 bases. Germline V gene lookup returns CDR1 MNHEY and CDR2 SMNVEV (reference sequence). This CDR3 spans 16 amino acids. The DNA for the CDR3 is TGTGCCAGCAGTCCCCCCCCTAGCGGGAGCAACCGGGGAGCTGTTTTT. Translated: CASSPPPSGSNRGAVF.

The V gene is TRBV30, the J gene TRBJ2-2; D perhaps matches TRBD1 (6 bases). V lost 7 bases to trimming and J lost 4 bases, with 19 bases between them. The CDR3 consists of 15 residues. CDR1 and CDR2 (germline): GTSNPN, SVGIG (reference sequence). The CDR3 DNA reads as TGTGCCTCCCTCCGGAGACAGGACCTCACCGGGGAGCTGTTTTTT. It encodes CASLRRQDLTGELFF.

J is TRBJ2-5 and V is TRBV5-1, with 12 bases identical to TRBD2. Germline V gene sequence: CDR1 SGHRS, CDR2 YFSETQ. J was trimmed by 4 bases and V by 4 bases; bases with no gene match: 5. The CDR3 has 15 amino acids. The CDR3 DNA reads TGCGCCAGCAGCCCTTCGGGACTAGCGGGAGAGACCCAGTACTTC. Amino acid sequence: CASSPSGLAGETQYF.

This sequence joins TRBV21-1 and TRBJ2-7; TRBD2, as called in the table, went unchecked against the DNA. TRBV21-1 is a known pseudogene. The CDR3 has 16 amino acids. CDR3 amino acids: CASSKDQRDSSYEQYF. The CDR3, as DNA: TGTGCCAGCAGCAAAGATCAGCGGGATAGCTCCTACGAGCAGTACTTC.

The chain links TRBV9 to TRBJ2-1; TRBD2 matches at 10 bases. Looked up from germline, CDR1 is SGDLS and CDR2 is YYNGEE. CDR3 length: 20 amino acids. Trimming at V came to 1 base and at J to 1 base, leaving 14 bases not matched to a gene. The CDR3 coding sequence is TGTGCCAGCAGCGTAACGTCTAGCGGGAGATCTTCGTGGTCCTACAATGAGCAGTTCTTC. Its translation: CASSVTSSGRSSWSYNEQFF.

This clone appeared a few times. The J gene is TRBJ1-5, the V gene TRBV5-8; 9 positions match TRBD1. This CDR3 is 14 amino acids long. Trimming took 5 bases from V and 5 from J; bases not matched to a gene: 5. Germline V gene data show CDR1 as SGHTS and CDR2 as YDEGEE. The CDR3 sequence: CASSRDRVHQPQHF. The CDR3 region has the DNA TGTGCCAGCAGTCGGGACAGGGTACATCAGCCCCAGCATTTT.

This sequence joins TRBV7-2 and TRBJ2-1, with 8 bases lining up with TRBD2. Germline CDR1 reads SGHTA; CDR2 reads FQGNSA. The CDR3 has 15 residues. J lost 2 bases, V lost 5 bases, and 5 bases had no gene match. CDR3 residues: CASSPQRGPYNEQFF. The CDR3 DNA is TGTGCCAGCAGCCCCCAGCGGGGGCCCTACAATGAGCAGTTCTTC.

The chain links TRBV14 to TRBJ2-7, with D unclear. CDR1 and CDR2 (germline): SGHDN, FVKESK. Trimming pared 0 bases from V and 5 bases from J, leaving 14 bases between. The CDR3 length is 15 residues. CDR3 DNA sequence: TGTGCCAGCAGCCAAGATCTCGCCCGGCTTAACGAGCAGTACTTC. Amino acids: CASSQDLARLNEQYF.

V is TRBV9 and J is TRBJ1-6; D is perhaps TRBD1 (6 bases). The CDR3 spans 15 residues. Trimming shortened V by 0 bases and J by 6 bases, and 10 bases separated the two germline ends. Germline V gene sequence: CDR1 SGDLS, CDR2 YYNGEE. CDR3 sequence: CASSVEGVGNSPLHF. The DNA of the CDR3 is TGTGCCAGCAGCGTAGAGGGGGTGGGTAATTCACCCCTCCACTTT.

V gene TRBV6-5 combines with J gene TRBJ1-5; 8 positions agree with TRBD1. CDR1 MNHEY and CDR2 SVGAGI come from the germline V gene. J gave up 10 bases and V 6 bases, and 11 bases lay outside the gene matches. The CDR3 extends over 14 amino acids. For the CDR3, the DNA is TGTGCCAGCAGGACCTCCGGGACAGGCCGACCCCAGCATTTT. It encodes CASRTSGTGRPQHF.

The chain couples TRBV6-5 to TRBJ1-3, with D tentatively TRBD1 (5 bases). CDR3 length: 13 residues. The V gene's germline CDR1 is MNHEY and CDR2 SVGAGI. V lost 6 bases to trimming and J lost 3 bases, with 9 bases between them. Here the CDR3 reads CASSRTNGNTIYF. The CDR3 DNA reads TGTGCCAGCAGCCGGACAAATGGAAACACCATATATTTT.